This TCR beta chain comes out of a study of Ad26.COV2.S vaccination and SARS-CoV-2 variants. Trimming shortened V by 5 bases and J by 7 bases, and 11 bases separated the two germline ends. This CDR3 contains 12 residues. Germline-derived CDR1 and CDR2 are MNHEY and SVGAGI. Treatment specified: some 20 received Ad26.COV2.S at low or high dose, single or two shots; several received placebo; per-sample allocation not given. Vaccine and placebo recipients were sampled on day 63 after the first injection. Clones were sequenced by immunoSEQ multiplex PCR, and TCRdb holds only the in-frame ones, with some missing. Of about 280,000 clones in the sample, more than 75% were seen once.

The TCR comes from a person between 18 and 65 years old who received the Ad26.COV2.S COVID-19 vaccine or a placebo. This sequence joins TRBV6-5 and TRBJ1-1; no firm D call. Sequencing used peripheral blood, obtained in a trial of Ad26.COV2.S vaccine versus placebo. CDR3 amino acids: CASSMRPDEAFF. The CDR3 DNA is TGTGCCAGCAGTATGAGACCGGATGAAGCTTTCTTT.